The clone carrying this TCR beta chain was seen at least ten times. The data were produced by immunoSEQ multiplex PCR, yet TCRdb's version contains in-frame clones alone and is incomplete. The sample has roughly 1 million clones; roughly 74% are singletons. These data are taken from a study of shared clonotypes between healthy human individuals. Trimming took 5 bases from V and 2 from J, leaving 9 bases between them. This CDR3 has 13 residues. CDR1 and CDR2 from the germline V gene are SGHNT and YENEEA. V usage is TRBV11-3 and J usage is TRBJ2-5; a possible D gene is TRBD1 (5 bases). Sequenced sample: memory CD4+ T cells from PBMCs. The subset here: CD45RA-negative fraction. The TCR originated in a man aged 18-30 years in good health. Some clones in this sample may be carry-over from other donors' samples. The CDR3 here is CASSPTAQETQYF. The CDR3, as DNA: TGTGCCAGCAGCCCGACAGCACAAGAGACCCAGTACTTC.